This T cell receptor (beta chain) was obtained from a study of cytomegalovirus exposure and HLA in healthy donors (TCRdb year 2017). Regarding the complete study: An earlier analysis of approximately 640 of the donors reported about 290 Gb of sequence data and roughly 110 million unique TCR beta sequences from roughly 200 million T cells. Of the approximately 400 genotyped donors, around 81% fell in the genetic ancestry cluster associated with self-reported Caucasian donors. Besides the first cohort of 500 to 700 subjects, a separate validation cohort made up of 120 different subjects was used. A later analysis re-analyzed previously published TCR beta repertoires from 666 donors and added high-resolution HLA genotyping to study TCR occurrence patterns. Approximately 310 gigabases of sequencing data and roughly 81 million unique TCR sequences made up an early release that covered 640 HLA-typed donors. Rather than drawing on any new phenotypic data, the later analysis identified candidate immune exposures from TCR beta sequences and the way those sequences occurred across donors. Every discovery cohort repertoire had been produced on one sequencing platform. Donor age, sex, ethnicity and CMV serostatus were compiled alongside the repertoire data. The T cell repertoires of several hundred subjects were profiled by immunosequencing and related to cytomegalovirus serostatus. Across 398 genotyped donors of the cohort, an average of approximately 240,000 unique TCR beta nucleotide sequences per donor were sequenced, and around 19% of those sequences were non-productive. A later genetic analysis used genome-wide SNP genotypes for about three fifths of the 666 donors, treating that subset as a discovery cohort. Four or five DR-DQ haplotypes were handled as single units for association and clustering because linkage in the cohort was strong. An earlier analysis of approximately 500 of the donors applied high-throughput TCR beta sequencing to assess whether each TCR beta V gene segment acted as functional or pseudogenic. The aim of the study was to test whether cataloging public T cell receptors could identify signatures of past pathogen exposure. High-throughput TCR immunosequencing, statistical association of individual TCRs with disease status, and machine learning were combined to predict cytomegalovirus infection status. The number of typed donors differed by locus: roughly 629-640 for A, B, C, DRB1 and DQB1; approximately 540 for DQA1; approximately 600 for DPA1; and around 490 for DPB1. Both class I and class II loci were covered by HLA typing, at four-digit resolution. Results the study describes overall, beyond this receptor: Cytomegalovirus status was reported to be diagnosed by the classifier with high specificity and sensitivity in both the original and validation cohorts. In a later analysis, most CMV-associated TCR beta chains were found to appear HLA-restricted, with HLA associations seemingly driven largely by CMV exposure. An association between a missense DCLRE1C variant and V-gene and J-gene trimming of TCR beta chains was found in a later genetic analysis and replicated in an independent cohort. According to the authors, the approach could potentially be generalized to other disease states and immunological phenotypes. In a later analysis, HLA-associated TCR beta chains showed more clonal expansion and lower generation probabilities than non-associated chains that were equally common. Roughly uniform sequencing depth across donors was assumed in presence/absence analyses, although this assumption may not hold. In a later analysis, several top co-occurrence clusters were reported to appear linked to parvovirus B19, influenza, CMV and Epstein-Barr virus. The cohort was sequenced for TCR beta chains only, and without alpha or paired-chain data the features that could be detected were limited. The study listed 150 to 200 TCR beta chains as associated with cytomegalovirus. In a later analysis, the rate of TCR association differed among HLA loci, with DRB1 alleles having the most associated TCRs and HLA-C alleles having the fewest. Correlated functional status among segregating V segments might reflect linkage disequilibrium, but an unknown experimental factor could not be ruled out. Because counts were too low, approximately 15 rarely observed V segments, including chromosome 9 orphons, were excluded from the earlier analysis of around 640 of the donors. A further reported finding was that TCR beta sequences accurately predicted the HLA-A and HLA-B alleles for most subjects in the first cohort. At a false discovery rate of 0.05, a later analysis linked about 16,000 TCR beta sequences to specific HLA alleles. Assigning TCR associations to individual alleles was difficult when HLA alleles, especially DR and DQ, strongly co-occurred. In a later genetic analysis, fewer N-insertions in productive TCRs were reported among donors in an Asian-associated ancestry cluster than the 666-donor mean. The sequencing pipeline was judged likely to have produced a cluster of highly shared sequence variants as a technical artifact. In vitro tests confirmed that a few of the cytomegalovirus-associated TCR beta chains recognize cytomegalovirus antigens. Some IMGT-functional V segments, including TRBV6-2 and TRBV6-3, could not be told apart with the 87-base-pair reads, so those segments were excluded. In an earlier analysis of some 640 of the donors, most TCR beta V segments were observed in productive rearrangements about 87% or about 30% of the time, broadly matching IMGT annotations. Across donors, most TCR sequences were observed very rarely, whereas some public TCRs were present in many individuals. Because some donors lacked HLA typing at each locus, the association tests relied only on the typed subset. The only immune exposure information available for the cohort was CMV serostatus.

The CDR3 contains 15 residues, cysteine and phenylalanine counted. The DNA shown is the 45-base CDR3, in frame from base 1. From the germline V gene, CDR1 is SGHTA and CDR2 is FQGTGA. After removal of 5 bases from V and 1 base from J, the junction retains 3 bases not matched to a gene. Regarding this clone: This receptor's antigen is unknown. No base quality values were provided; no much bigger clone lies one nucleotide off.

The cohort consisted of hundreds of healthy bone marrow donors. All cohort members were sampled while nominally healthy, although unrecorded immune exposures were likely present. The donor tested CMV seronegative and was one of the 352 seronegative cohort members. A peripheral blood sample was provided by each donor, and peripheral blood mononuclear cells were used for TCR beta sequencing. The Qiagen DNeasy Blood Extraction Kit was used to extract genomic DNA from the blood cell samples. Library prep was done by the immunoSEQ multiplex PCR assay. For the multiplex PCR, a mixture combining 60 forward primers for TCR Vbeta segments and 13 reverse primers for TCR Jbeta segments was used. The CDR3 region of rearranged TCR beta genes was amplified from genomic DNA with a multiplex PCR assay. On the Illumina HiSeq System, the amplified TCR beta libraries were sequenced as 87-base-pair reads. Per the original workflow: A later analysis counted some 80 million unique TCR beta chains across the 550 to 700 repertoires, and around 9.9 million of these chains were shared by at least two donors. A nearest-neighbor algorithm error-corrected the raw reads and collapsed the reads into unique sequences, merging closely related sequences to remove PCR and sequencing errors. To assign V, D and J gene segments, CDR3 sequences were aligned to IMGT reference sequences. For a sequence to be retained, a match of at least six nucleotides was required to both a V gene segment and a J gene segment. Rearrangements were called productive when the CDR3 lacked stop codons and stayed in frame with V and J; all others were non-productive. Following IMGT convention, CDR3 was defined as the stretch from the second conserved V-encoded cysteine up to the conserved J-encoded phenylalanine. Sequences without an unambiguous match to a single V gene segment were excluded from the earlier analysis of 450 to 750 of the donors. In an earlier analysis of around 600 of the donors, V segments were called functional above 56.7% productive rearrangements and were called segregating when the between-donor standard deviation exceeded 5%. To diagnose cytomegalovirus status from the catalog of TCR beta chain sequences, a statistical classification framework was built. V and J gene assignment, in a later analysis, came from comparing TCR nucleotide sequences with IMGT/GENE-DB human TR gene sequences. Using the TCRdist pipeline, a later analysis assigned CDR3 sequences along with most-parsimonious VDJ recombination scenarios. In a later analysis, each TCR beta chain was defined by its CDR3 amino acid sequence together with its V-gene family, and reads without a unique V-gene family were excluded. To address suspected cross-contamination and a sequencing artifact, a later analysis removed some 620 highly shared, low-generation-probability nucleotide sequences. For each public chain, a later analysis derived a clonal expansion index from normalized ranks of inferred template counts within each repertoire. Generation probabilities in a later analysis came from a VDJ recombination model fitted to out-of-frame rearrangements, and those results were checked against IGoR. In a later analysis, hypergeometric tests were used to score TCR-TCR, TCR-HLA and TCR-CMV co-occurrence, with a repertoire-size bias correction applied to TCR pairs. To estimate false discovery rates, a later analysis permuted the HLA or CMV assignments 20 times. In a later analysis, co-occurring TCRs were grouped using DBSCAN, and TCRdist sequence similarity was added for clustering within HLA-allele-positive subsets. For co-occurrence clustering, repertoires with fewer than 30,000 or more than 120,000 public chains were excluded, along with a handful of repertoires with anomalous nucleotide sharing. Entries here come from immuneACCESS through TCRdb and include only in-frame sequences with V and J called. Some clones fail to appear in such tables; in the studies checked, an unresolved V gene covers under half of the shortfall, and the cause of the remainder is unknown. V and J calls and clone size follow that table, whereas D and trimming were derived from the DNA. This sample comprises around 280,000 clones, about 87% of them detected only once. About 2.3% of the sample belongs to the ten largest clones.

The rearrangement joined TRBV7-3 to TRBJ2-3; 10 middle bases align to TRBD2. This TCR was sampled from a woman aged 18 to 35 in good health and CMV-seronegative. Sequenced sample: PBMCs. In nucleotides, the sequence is TGTGCCAGCAGCAGCGGGGGGGCCGGCACAGATACGCAGTATTTT. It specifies CASSSGGAGTDTQYF.